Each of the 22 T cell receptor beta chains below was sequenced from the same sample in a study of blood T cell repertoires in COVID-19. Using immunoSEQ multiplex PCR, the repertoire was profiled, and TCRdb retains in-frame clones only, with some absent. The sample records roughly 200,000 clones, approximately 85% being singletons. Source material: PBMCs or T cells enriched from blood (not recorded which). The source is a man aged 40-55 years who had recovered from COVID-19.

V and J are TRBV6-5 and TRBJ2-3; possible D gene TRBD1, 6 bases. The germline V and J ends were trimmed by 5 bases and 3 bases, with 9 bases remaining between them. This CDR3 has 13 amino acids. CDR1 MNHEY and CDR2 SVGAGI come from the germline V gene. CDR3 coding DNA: TGTGCCAGCAGTAAACAGGGTACAGATACGCAGTATTTT. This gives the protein CASSKQGTDTQYF.

The CDR3 sequence: CAWSEGALSPLHF. In nucleotides, the CDR3 is TGTGCCTGGAGTGAAGGGGCACTATCACCCCTCCACTTT. The rearrangement links TRBV30 to TRBJ1-6; the D gene is possibly TRBD1 (5 bases). V lost 1 base, J lost 10 bases, and 11 bases lay in between. The CDR3 length is 13 residues. Germline V CDR1 and CDR2: GTSNPN, SVGIG (reference sequence).

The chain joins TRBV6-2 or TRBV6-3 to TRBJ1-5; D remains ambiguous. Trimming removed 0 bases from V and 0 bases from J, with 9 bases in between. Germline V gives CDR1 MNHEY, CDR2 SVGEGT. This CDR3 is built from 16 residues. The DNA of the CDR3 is TGTGCCAGCAGTTACTCGAGCGCCCTTAGCAATCAGCCCCAGCATTTT. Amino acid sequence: CASSYSSALSNQPQHF.

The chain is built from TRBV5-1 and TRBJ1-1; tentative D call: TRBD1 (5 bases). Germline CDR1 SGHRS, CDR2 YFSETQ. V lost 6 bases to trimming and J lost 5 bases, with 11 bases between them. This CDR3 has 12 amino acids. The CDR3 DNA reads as TGCGCCAGCACGTCCGGGGGGACTGAAGCTTTCTTT. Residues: CASTSGGTEAFF.

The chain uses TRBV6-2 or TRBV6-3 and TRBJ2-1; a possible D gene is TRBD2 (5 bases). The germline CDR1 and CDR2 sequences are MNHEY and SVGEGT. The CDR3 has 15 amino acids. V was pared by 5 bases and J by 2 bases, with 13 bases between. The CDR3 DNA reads TGTGCCAGCAGTCCCTTAGCGACGCCCTACAATGAGCAGTTCTTC. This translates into CASSPLATPYNEQFF.

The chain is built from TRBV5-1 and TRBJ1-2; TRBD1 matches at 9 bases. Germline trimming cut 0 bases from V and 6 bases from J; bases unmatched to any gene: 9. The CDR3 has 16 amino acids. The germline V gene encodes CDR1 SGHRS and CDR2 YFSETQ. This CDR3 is CASSLGGTGGVHGYTF. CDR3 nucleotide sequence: TGCGCCAGCAGCTTGGGTGGTACAGGGGGCGTGCATGGCTACACCTTC.

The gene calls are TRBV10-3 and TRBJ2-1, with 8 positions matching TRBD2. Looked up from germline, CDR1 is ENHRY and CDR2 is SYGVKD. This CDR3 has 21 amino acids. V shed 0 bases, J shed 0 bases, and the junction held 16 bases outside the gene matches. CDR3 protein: CAISESTRGWTSKHSYNEQFF. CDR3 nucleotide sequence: TGTGCCATCAGTGAGTCGACCCGAGGTTGGACTAGCAAACACTCCTACAATGAGCAGTTCTTC.

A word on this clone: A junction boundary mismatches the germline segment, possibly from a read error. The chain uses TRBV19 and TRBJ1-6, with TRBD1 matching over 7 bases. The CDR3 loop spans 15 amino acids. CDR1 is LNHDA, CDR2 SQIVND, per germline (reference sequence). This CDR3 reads CASSLQGTYDSPLHF. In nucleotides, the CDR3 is TGTGCCAGTAGTCTACAGGGGACCTATGATTCACCCCTCCACTTT.

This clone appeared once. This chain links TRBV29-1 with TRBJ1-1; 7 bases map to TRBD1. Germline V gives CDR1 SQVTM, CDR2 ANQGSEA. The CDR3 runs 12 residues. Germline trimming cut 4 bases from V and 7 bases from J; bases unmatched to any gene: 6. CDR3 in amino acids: CSVAGDSREAFF. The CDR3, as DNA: TGCAGCGTTGCAGGGGACAGCCGTGAAGCTTTCTTT. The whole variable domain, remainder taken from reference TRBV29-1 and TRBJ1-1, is SAVISQKPSRDICQRGTSLTIQCQVDSQVTMMFWYRQQPGQSLTLIATANQGSEATYESGFVIDKFPISRPNLTFSTLTVSNMSPEDSSIYLCSVAGDSREAFFGQGTRLTVV.

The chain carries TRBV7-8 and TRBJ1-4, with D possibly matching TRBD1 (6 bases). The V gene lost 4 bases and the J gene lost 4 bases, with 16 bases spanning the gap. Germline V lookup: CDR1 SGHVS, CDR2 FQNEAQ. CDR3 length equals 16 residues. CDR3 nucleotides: TGTGCCAGCAGCTACGAAAGGGGGGGTTTTAATGAAAAACTGTTTTTT. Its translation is CASSYERGGFNEKLFF.

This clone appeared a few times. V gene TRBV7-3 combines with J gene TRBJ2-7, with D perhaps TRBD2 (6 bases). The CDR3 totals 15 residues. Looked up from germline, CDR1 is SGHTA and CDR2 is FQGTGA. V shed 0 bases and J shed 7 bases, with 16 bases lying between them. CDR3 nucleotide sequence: TGTGCCAGCAGCTTAACTCGGGAGCTAGCGAGTGAGCAGTACTTC. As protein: CASSLTRELASEQYF.

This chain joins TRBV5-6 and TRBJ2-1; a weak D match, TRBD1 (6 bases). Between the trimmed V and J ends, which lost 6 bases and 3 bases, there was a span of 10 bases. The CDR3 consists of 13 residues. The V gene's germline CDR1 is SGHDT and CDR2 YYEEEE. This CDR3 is CASNQGGYNEQFF. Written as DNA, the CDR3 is TGTGCCAGCAACCAAGGGGGCTACAATGAGCAGTTCTTC.

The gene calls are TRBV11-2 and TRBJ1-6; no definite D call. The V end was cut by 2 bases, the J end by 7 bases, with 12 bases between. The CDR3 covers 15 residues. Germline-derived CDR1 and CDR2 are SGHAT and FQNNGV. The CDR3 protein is CASSLPGRRNSPLHF. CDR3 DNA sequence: TGTGCCAGCAGCTTACCGGGGAGAAGGAATTCACCCCTCCACTTT.

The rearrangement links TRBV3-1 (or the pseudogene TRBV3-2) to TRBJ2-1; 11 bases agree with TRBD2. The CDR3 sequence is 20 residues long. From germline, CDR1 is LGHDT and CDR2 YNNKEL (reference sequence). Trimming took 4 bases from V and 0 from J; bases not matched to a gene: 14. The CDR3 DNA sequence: TGTGCCAGCAGCCCCGGACTAGCGGGTTGGGAATCCCCCTCCTACAATGAGCAGTTCTTC. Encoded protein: CASSPGLAGWESPSYNEQFF.

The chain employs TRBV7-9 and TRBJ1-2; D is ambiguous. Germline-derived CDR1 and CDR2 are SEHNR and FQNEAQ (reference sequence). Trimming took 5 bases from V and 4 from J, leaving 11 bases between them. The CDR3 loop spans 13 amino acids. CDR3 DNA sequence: TGTGCCAGCAGCCCAGACGGGTTCTATGGCTACACCTTC. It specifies CASSPDGFYGYTF.

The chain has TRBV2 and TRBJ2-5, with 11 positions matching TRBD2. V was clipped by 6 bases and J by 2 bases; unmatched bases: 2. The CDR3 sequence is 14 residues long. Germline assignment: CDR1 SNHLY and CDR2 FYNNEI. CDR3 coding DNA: TGTGCCAGCAGGGCTAGCGGGGGGCAAGAGACCCAGTACTTC. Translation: CASRASGGQETQYF.

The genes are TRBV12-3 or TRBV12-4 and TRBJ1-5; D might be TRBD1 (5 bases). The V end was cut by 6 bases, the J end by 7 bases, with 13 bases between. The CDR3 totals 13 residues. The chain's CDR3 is CASSSAGYQPQHF. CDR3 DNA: TGTGCCAGCAGCTCGGCAGGGTACCAGCCCCAGCATTTT.

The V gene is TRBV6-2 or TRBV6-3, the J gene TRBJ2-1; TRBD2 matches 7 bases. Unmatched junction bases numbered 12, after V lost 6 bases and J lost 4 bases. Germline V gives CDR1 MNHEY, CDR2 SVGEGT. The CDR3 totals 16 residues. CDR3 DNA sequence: TGTGCCAGCAGCCCTCTAGCGGTTTCAGGGTACAATGAGCAGTTCTTC. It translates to CASSPLAVSGYNEQFF.

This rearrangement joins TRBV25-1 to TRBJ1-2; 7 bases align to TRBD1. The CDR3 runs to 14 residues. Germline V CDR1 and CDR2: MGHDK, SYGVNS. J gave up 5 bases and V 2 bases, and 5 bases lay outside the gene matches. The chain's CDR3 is CASSEAQGVYGYTF. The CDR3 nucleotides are TGTGCCAGCAGTGAAGCGCAGGGGGTTTATGGCTACACCTTC.

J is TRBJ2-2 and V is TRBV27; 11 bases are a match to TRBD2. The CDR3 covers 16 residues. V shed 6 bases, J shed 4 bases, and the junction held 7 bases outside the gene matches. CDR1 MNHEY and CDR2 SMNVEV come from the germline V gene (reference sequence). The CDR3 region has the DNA TGTGCCAGCAGCGGTATAGCGGGGGGGACCACCGGGGAGCTGTTTTTT. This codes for CASSGIAGGTTGELFF.

CDR3 in DNA: TGTGCCAGCAGTGAAGCCGGGGGGTGGAACACCATATATTTT. Its protein product is CASSEAGGWNTIYF. This sequence joins TRBV25-1 and TRBJ1-3; weak D call: TRBD1 (5 bases). Germline V CDR1 and CDR2: MGHDK, SYGVNS. The V end was cut by 2 bases, the J end by 7 bases, with 12 bases between. This CDR3 region has 14 residues.

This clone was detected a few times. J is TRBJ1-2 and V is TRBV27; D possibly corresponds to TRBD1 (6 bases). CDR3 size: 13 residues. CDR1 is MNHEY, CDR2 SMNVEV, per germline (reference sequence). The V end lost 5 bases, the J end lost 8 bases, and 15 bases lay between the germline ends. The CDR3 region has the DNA TGTGCCAGCAGTCCCGGGAGGGGGGACGGCTACACCTTC. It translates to CASSPGRGDGYTF.